Given below is one TCR beta chain in context. Antigen unknown. The CDR3 is 14 amino acids. V lost 4 bases and J 3 bases, leaving 13 bases between the germline ends. Per the germline V gene, CDR1 is SGHRS and CDR2 is YFSETQ. Method: immunoSEQ multiplex PCR; TCRdb's copy keeps in-frame clones and lacks some. Of 70,000 to 95,000 clones listed, just under 95% were seen once; the top ten hold around 1.1%. This sample is drawn from a study of graft-versus-host responses after intestinal transplantation. Whole-study context: Recipients uniformly received anti-thymocyte globulin induction, followed by tacrolimus and steroids for 2 to 4 years. Study-wide results and caveats: Allograft clonal ratios (graft-versus-host to host-versus-graft) were high in patients who had graft-donor T cell macrochimerism.

The V and J genes are TRBV5-1 and TRBJ1-2; weak D call: TRBD1 (6 bases). This sample comprised unstimulated CD8+ T cells sorted from spleen or lymph node cells, obtained before transplant. The receptor was isolated from a human donor who was the organ donor for an intestinal transplant. The CDR3 region is CASSRYRVYYGYTF. CDR3 nucleotide sequence: TGCGCCAGCAGCAGATACAGGGTATACTATGGCTACACCTTC.